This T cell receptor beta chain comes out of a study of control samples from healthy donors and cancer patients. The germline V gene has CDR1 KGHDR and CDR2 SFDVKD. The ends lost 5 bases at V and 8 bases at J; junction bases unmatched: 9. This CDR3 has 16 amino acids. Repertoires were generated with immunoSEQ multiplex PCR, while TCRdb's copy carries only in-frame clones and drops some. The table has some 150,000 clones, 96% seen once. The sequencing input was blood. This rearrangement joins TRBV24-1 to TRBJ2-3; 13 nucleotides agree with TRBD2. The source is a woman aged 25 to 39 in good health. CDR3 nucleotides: TGTGCCACCAGTGGGACTAGCGGGAGCGGGTTGATTACGCAGTATTTT. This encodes CATSGTSGSGLITQYF.